This record concerns one T cell receptor beta chain sequence. Its antigen remains unidentified. The data were taken from a study of T-cell memory formation after mild COVID-19. Findings of the study overall: Clones which contracted sat mainly in CM and EM if CD4+, and in EMRA if CD8+. Researchers found some responding clones in pre-infection memory, a sign that cross-reactive memory joined.

Constant-segment primers were used for 5'RACE, and the resulting TCR alpha and TCR beta cDNA libraries carried sample barcodes and UMIs. TCRdb called the 5' RACE reads again in MiXCR, with one record for every CDR3 protein. The repertoire holds about 140,000 distinct CDR3 sequences, with about 14% as singletons. V lost 5 bases and J lost 2, with 9 bases in between. CDR1 is SGHVS, CDR2 FNYEAQ, per germline. The CDR3 is 14 residues long. The J gene is TRBJ2-2, the V gene TRBV7-6; D not certain. The TCR originated in an adult woman who had mild COVID-19 (a few samples of this study predate the infection). Cell type and time point are not known. Material: PBMCs or a T cell subset sorted from them (not recorded which). CDR3 region: CASSPDTNTGELFF. DNA of the CDR3: TGTGCCAGCAGCCCAGACACAAACACCGGGGAGCTGTTTTTT.